This T cell receptor beta chain was recorded in a study of graft-versus-host responses after intestinal transplantation. Study-level background: For around three years after anti-thymocyte globulin induction, all recipients took tacrolimus and steroids. Findings of the study overall: GvH clones appeared in recipient marrow, some first in ileum or blood. The highest levels of circulating GvH clones went along with early declines in HvG clones after transplant.

TCRdb's table, derived via immunoSEQ multiplex PCR, lists solely in-frame clones and lacks some. The sample gives some 2,200 clones, less than 35% of which show up once; roughly 5.3% is in the top ten. V lost 5 bases and J lost 0, with 11 bases in between. This CDR3 comprises 15 residues. The germline V gene has CDR1 MNHEY and CDR2 SVGAGI. Co-plating was performed using 200,000 CFSE-labeled responder cells and 200,000 irradiated, violet-dye-labeled stimulator cells. Sorting of proliferating CFSE-low CD3+CD4+ and CD3+CD8+ responders took place after the reaction. Source: alloreactive CD8+ T cells from a mixed lymphocyte reaction culture, taken before transplantation. Regarding subset: CFSE-low proliferating T cells sorted from approximately 6-day pre-transplant mixed lymphocyte reaction (GvH or HvG direction). The receptor's source is a human patient who was an organ donor for intestinal transplantation. The chain links TRBV6-5 to TRBJ2-1; D is possibly TRBD2 (5 bases). The CDR3 loop is CASSPSTSSYNEQFF. The CDR3 region has the DNA TGTGCCAGCAGTCCTAGCACTAGCTCCTACAATGAGCAGTTCTTC.